This T cell receptor beta chain is drawn from a study of T cells after posttransplantation cyclophosphamide. Concerning this clone itself: Its antigen remains unknown.

V gave up 5 bases and J gave up 11 bases, with 16 bases separating them. The CDR3 is 13 residues long. Germline V gives CDR1 SGHTA, CDR2 FQGNSA. The repertoire was sequenced with immunoSEQ multiplex PCR; TCRdb's copy has only in-frame clones and lacks some. In the table there are approximately 56,000 clones, 90% to 95% of which are singletons. General observations from the study: Donor CD8+ memory clones often dominated recipient blood repertoires at later times.

The specimen sequenced was PBMCs. The chain is built from TRBV7-2 and TRBJ1-5; D is uncertain. This TCR was sampled from a woman aged 30 to 39 in good health and a related stem cell transplant donor. CDR3 in amino acids: CASSLSPAWAQHF. The DNA of the CDR3 is TGTGCCAGCAGCCTTAGCCCCGCATGGGCCCAGCATTTT. The variable domain in full, with the rest retrieved from reference TRBV7-2 and TRBJ1-5, is GAGVSQSPSNKVTEKGKDVELRCDPISGHTALYWYRQSLGQGLEFLIYFQGNSAPDKSGLPSDRFSAERTGGSVSTLTIQRTQQEDSAVYLCASSLSPAWAQHFGDGTRLSIL.